What follows are 20 T cell receptor beta chains derived from one specimen sequenced in a study of early T cells in non-severe SARS-CoV-2 infection. One entry per CDR3 protein results from TCRdb running MiXCR on the 5' RACE reads. The data contain 20,000 to 25,000 distinct CDR3 sequences, 3.5% to 5.5% of them seen just once; the ten biggest clones take up 7.8%. The specimen was whole blood. The receptors come from an adult who was a healthcare worker with PCR-confirmed SARS-CoV-2 infection or an uninfected control (not recorded which).

The table lists this clonotype with many counts. CDR3 DNA: TGTGCTAGTGGTATTGCAGGGGGGCCAGATACGCAGTATTTT. It translates to CASGIAGGPDTQYF. V and J are TRBV12-5 and TRBJ2-3; perhaps TRBD1 as D (7 bases). V lost 5 bases, J lost 4 bases, and 13 bases lay in between. This CDR3 region has 14 residues. The germline gives CDR1 LGHNT, CDR2 FRNRAP.

This clonotype showed up just a few times. V is TRBV5-1 and J is TRBJ2-2; TRBD1 matches at 8 bases. The CDR3 totals 15 residues. From germline, CDR1 is SGHRS and CDR2 YFSETQ. V dropped 0 bases and J dropped 6; count of bases not matched to a gene: 4. CDR3 nucleotides: TGCGCCAGCAGCTTGGAAGGACAGGGCGCCGGGGAGCTGTTTTTT. Its translation: CASSLEGQGAGELFF.

This clonotype has a handful of counts. The chain has TRBV12-2 and TRBJ2-7; the table gives TRBD2 as D, unverified against the DNA. TRBV12-2 corresponds to a pseudogene. This CDR3 is built from 16 residues. The CDR3 DNA reads TGTGCAAGTCGCTCCGGTTCGGAGGGTAAATTCTTCGAGCAGTACTTC. Translation gives CASRSGSEGKFFEQYF.

This clonotype appeared many times. The chain couples TRBV7-2 to TRBJ2-5, with a possible D match to TRBD2 (5 bases). V was cut by 2 bases and J by 4 bases, with 8 bases left in between. The germline CDR1 and CDR2 sequences are SGHTA and FQGNSA. This CDR3 contains 13 residues. As DNA, the CDR3 is TGTGCCAGCAGCTTATCCCGGGGAGAGACCCAGTACTTC. This sequence encodes CASSLSRGETQYF.

The table lists this clonotype with many counts. The rearrangement links TRBV11-2 to TRBJ2-4; perhaps D is TRBD1 or TRBD2 (6 bases each). Deletions cut 2 bases from V and 5 bases from J, with 19 bases between. The CDR3 is 17 residues long. Germline loops: CDR1 SGHAT, CDR2 FQNNGV. The CDR3 DNA reads TGTGCCAGCAGCTTACCCGGGGGCGGGTCTGCGCAAAACATTCAGTACTTC. Protein: CASSLPGGGSAQNIQYF.

This clonotype was detected ten times or more. The CDR3 here is CSAYPIMTAGGEKLFF. In nucleotides, the CDR3 is TGCAGTGCCTATCCAATAATGACGGCTGGAGGGGAAAAACTGTTTTTT. V and J are TRBV20-1 and TRBJ1-4; no firm D call. The CDR3 is made up of 16 amino acids. Germline V gives CDR1 DFQATT, CDR2 SNEGSKA (reference sequence). Between the trimmed V and J ends, which lost 6 bases and 8 bases, there was a span of 25 bases.

This clonotype came up many times. The chain recombines TRBV9 with TRBJ1-1; D unresolved. V lost 0 bases, J lost 7 bases, and 10 bases lay in between. The CDR3 consists of 13 residues. CDR1 SGDLS and CDR2 YYNGEE come from the germline V gene. CDR3 DNA: TGTGCCAGCAGCGTAGGGTTCCTGGGTGAAGCTTTCTTT. Its protein product is CASSVGFLGEAFF.

This clonotype was observed at least ten times. V usage is TRBV28 and J usage is TRBJ1-2, with 7 nucleotides matching TRBD1. CDR1 and CDR2 (germline): MDHEN, SYDVKM. The CDR3 runs to 14 residues. With V trimmed by 5 bases and J by 3 bases, 6 bases remained unmatched. The chain's CDR3 is CASSRGTEYYGYTF. The CDR3 DNA follows: TGTGCCAGCAGTCGTGGGACAGAGTACTATGGCTACACCTTC.

This clonotype occurred many times. The chain links TRBV15 to TRBJ1-3; D gene ambiguous. Germline V gene data show CDR1 as LNHNV and CDR2 as YYDKDF (reference sequence). V lost 2 bases, J lost 0 bases, and 11 bases lay in between. This CDR3 spans 16 amino acids. The CDR3 nucleotides are TGTGCCACCAGCAGACGCGGACGGTCCTCTGGAAACACCATATATTTT. This sequence encodes CATSRRGRSSGNTIYF.

This clonotype was seen many times. The chain employs TRBV27 and TRBJ1-6, with D possibly TRBD1 on 5 matching bases. V was shortened by 8 bases and J by 10 bases, with 24 bases between the two germline ends. The CDR3 sequence is 16 residues long. Germline assignment: CDR1 MNHEY and CDR2 SMNVEV (reference sequence). The CDR3 here is CASGPQGSWKGSPLHF. For the CDR3, the DNA is TGTGCCAGCGGCCCCCAGGGCTCCTGGAAGGGGTCACCCCTCCACTTT.

This clonotype was detected ten times or more. The chain couples TRBV6-1 to TRBJ2-3; 14 positions match TRBD2. This CDR3 is 19 amino acids long. Germline trimming cut 3 bases from V and 3 bases from J; bases unmatched to any gene: 11. CDR1 and CDR2 (germline): MNHNS, SASEGT. Here the CDR3 reads CASSERLAGGLGITDTQYF. CDR3 DNA sequence: TGTGCCAGCAGTGAGCGACTAGCGGGGGGGCTGGGGATTACAGATACGCAGTATTTT.

There are a few counts of this clonotype. The chain joins TRBV18 to TRBJ2-4; D not certain. V was pared by 0 bases and J by 0 bases, with 6 bases between. The CDR3 length is 15 residues. From germline, CDR1 is KGHSH and CDR2 LQKENI. CDR3 coding DNA: TGTGCCAGCTCACCACCAGGGCTAGCCAAAAACATTCAGTACTTC. This translates into CASSPPGLAKNIQYF. The full variable domain, with the rest looked up from reference TRBV18 and TRBJ2-4, is NAGVMQNPRHLVRRRGQEARLRCSPMKGHSHVYWYRQLPEEGLKFMVYLQKENIIDESGMPKERFSAEFPKEGPSILRIQQVVRGDSAAYFCASSPPGLAKNIQYFGAGTRLSVL.

This clonotype appeared many times. The J gene is TRBJ2-5, the V gene TRBV7-9, with D possibly matching TRBD2 (6 bases). The V end was cut by 2 bases, the J end by 3 bases, with 13 bases between. This CDR3 is built from 15 residues. Germline CDR1 reads SEHNR; CDR2 reads FQNEAQ (reference sequence). The CDR3 sequence is CASSLLTGVEETQYF. As DNA, the CDR3 is TGTGCCAGCAGCTTATTAACGGGGGTTGAAGAGACCCAGTACTTC.

This clonotype occurred many times. The chain uses TRBV12-3 or TRBV12-4 and TRBJ1-6; TRBD1 matches at 9 bases. The CDR3 totals 14 residues. V lost 5 bases and J lost 11; bases outside the gene matches: 7. CDR3 nucleotides: TGTGCCAGCAGTACGGGACAGGGAAGAGCACCCCTCCACTTT. Encoded protein: CASSTGQGRAPLHF.

This clonotype was detected many times. The chain recombines TRBV5-1 with TRBJ1-1, with D unclear. Germline CDR1 reads SGHRS; CDR2 reads YFSETQ. With 0 bases removed from V and 1 base from J, the gap between germline ends came to 7 bases. CDR3 length: 14 residues. The CDR3 DNA reads TGCGCCAGCAGCTTGGCTCTACCGAACACTGAAGCTTTCTTT. It translates to CASSLALPNTEAFF.

V gene TRBV18 combines with J gene TRBJ1-6; unclear D gene. This CDR3 contains 12 residues. Trimming shortened V by 6 bases and J by 14 bases, and 14 bases separated the two germline ends. CDR1 is KGHSH, CDR2 LQKENI, per germline. In DNA form, the CDR3 reads TGTGCCAGCTCGCTTACCGTTGGGGCCCTCCACTTT. As protein: CASSLTVGALHF. Drawing the rest from reference TRBV18 and TRBJ1-6, the complete variable domain is NAGVMQNPRHLVRRRGQEARLRCSPMKGHSHVYWYRQLPEEGLKFMVYLQKENIIDESGMPKERFSAEFPKEGPSILRIQQVVRGDSAAYFCASSLTVGALHFGNGTRLTVT.

This clonotype was recorded at least ten times. The rearrangement uses TRBV5-6 and TRBJ1-6; D is unresolved. Trimming took 6 bases from V and 5 from J, leaving 12 bases between them. The germline V gene has CDR1 SGHDT and CDR2 YYEEEE. CDR3 length: 14 residues. The CDR3 nucleotides read TGTGCCAGCACTCCTGGCTGGAATAATTCACCCCTCCACTTT. It codes for CASTPGWNNSPLHF.

This clonotype occurred many times. The chain carries TRBV12-3 or TRBV12-4 and TRBJ2-7; a possible D gene is TRBD1 (5 bases). The V end was cut by 6 bases, the J end by 6 bases, with 12 bases between. The CDR3 extends over 12 amino acids. As DNA, the CDR3 is TGTGCCAGCAGCCTCAGGGTCACCGAGCAGTACTTC. Encoded protein: CASSLRVTEQYF.

The chain couples TRBV20-1 to TRBJ2-6; no firm D call. Trimming shortened V by 2 bases and J by 2 bases, and 10 bases separated the two germline ends. The CDR3 is made up of 15 amino acids. Germline V gene sequence: CDR1 DFQATT, CDR2 SNEGSKA (reference sequence). DNA of the CDR3: TGCAGTGCTAGAATCGGCTTCGCTGGGGCCAACGTCCTGACTTTC. This sequence encodes CSARIGFAGANVLTF.

In its sample, this clonotype was seen many times. The rearrangement joins TRBV5-4 to TRBJ1-1; perhaps TRBD1 as D (6 bases). The CDR3 runs to 14 residues. The ends were cut back, 0 bases at V and 3 bases at J, with 9 bases in the middle. Per germline, CDR1 SGHNT and CDR2 YYREEE (reference sequence). Here the CDR3 DNA reads TGTGCCAGCAGCTTGGGTGGGGGCCACACTGAAGCTTTCTTT. This translates into CASSLGGGHTEAFF.